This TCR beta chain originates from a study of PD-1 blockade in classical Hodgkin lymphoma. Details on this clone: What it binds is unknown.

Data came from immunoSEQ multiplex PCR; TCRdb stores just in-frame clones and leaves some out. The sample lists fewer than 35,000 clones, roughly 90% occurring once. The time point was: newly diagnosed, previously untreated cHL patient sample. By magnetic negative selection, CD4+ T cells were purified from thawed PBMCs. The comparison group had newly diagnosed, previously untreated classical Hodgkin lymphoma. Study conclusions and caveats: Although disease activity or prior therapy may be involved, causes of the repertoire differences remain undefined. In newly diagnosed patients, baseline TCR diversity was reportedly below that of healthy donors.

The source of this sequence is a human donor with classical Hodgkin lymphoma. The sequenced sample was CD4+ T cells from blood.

The DNA for the CDR3 is TGTGCCAGCTCACTCTCGGAGGAGGATACGCAGTATTTT. This sequence encodes CASSLSEEDTQYF. The chain recombines TRBV18 with TRBJ2-3, with D maybe TRBD2 (5 bases). The V gene's germline CDR1 is KGHSH and CDR2 LQKENI. This CDR3 region has 13 residues. V dropped 4 bases and J dropped 6 bases, with 11 bases sitting between them.